This T cell receptor beta chain is from a study of read filtering for tumor transcriptome and immune sequencing. Study-wide context: DNase treatment preceded whole-transcriptome library preparation.

Germline-derived CDR1 and CDR2 are SEHNR and FQNEAQ (reference sequence). The CDR3 covers 13 residues. The library was built from about 400 ng RNA with molecular barcoded adaptors for alpha/delta and beta/gamma chains. TCRdb reprocessed the reads with MiXCR, giving one entry per CDR3 protein. Of 85,000 to 100,000 distinct CDR3 sequences detected, roughly 21% appear once; the ten largest clones hold about an eighth. A remark on this clonotype: Mismatch with germline at one junction end may stem from a read error.

This chain uses TRBV7-9 with TRBJ1-4; D is ambiguous. The source of this sequence is a donor at least 40 years old with multiple myeloma. The sequenced material came from a population of CD138-negative cells sorted from bone marrow. The CDR3 coding sequence is TGTGCCAGCAGCTTCCCAGCACCAGATACGCACTATTTT. Translated, it gives CASSFPAPDTHYF. The whole variable domain, remainder taken from reference TRBV7-9 and TRBJ1-4, is DTGVSQNPRHKITKRGQNVTFRCDPISEHNRLYWYRQTLGQGPEFLTYFQNEAQLEKSRLLSDRFSAERPKGSFSTLEIQRTEQGDSAMYLCASSFPAPDTHYFGSGTQLSVL.